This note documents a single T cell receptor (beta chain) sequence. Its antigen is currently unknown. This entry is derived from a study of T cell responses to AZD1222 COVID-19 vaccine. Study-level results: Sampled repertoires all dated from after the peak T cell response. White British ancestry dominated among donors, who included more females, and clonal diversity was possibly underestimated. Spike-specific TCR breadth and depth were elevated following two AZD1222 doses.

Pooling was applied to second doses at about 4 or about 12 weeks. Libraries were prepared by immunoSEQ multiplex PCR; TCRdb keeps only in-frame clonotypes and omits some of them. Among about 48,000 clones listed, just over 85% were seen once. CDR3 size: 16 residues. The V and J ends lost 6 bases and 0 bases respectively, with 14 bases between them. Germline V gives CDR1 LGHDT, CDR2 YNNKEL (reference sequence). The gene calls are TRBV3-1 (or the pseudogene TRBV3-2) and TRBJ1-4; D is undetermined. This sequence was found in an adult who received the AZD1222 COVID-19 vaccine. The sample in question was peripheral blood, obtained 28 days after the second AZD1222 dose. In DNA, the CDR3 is TGTGCCAGCAGTGATACTTGGGGTGCAACTAATGAAAAACTGTTTTTT. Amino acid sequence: CASSDTWGATNEKLFF.